A single sample is the source of the 2 T cell receptor beta chains below, sequenced in a study of T cell responses to AZD1222 COVID-19 vaccine. Produced via immunoSEQ multiplex PCR; TCRdb's table is partial and in-frame only. The sample carries about 84,000 clones, 80% to 90% recorded once. The sample was peripheral blood, taken 28 days after the second AZD1222 dose. Every receptor here comes from an adult who received the AZD1222 COVID-19 vaccine.

The J gene is TRBJ2-2, the V gene TRBV5-1; perhaps TRBD1 as D (5 bases). Germline assignment: CDR1 SGHRS and CDR2 YFSETQ. Trimming pared 2 bases from V and 0 bases from J, leaving 8 bases between. This CDR3 has 15 amino acids. CDR3 bases: TGCGCCAGCAGCTTAGACAGTACGAACACCGGGGAGCTGTTTTTT. Protein sequence: CASSLDSTNTGELFF.

The genes are TRBV4-3 and TRBJ2-4; D tentatively reads TRBD1 or TRBD2 (5 bases each). The CDR3 is 18 amino acids. CDR1 LGHNA and CDR2 YSLEER come from the germline V gene. V lost 0 bases and J lost 0, with 15 bases in between. The CDR3 DNA reads as TGCGCCAGCAGCCAAGATGGGACCGGGATTCTAGCCAAAAACATTCAGTACTTC. Translated, it gives CASSQDGTGILAKNIQYF.